This TCR beta chain was observed in a study of T cell responses to AZD1222 COVID-19 vaccine. Clones were read by immunoSEQ multiplex PCR, and TCRdb kept only the in-frame ones, dropping some. The table shows 100,000 to 150,000 clones, with about 90% occurring only once. V trimming: 1 base; J trimming: 4 bases; junction bases outside the gene matches: 5. Germline loops: CDR1 SGHTA, CDR2 FQGNSA. The CDR3 spans 16 residues. Regarding the study as a whole: In a largely white British group with more females than males, clonal diversity was possibly underestimated. Once two AZD1222 doses were given, Spike-specific TCR breadth and depth went up. The study reported that nearly half of spike-specific TCRs target unmutated variant regions. The study identified only five or six AZD1222 recipients as seropositive at baseline.

In its sample, this clone was seen once. The antigen remains undetermined. The same CDR3 is also encoded by other DNA sequences in this sample. This chain uses TRBV7-2 with TRBJ2-7; TRBD2 matches 12 bases. The source material was peripheral blood, sampled on day 0 of MenACWY control vaccination. The source of this sequence is an adult in good health. DNA for the CDR3: TGTGCCAGCAGCTTAGGACTAGCGGGAGTGGGGTACGAGCAGTACTTC. This sequence encodes CASSLGLAGVGYEQYF.